This T cell receptor (beta chain) originates from a study of T cell responses to AZD1222 COVID-19 vaccine. Comment on this clone: The antigen is undetermined.

The data were produced by immunoSEQ multiplex PCR, yet TCRdb's version contains in-frame clones alone and is incomplete. The sample yields around 76,000 clones, 70% to 90% seen once. Study-wide findings and caveats: Rises in breadth and depth of Spike-specific TCRs came after two AZD1222 doses. Baseline antibody screening turned up just six seropositive AZD1222 recipients. Along spike, vaccine-associated CD4 TCRs were found throughout, with dominance at 160-218 and 743-854.

Germline CDR1 reads SNHLY; CDR2 reads FYNNEI. The CDR3 extends over 16 amino acids. The ends were cut back, 6 bases at V and 10 bases at J, with 27 bases in the middle. The sequence came from an adult in good health. This specimen consisted of peripheral blood, obtained on day 0 of AZD1222 vaccination. V gene TRBV2 combines with J gene TRBJ1-2; D may be TRBD1 (5 bases). CDR3 in amino acids: CASRLSGTPGPINYTF. Here the CDR3 DNA reads TGTGCCAGCAGGTTGTCCGGGACCCCGGGACCTATCAACTACACCTTC.